A selection of T cell receptor beta chains follows, all from one sample in a study of T cells after yellow fever vaccination. TCRdb reanalysed the 5' RACE reads using MiXCR and keeps one entry per CDR3 protein. The sample has about 210,000 distinct CDR3 sequences; under 3.5% are singletons. The sample was CD4+ T cells sorted from PBMCs, taken 10 days after the yellow fever booster vaccination. The receptor source for this set is a young man who received the YFV17D yellow fever vaccine. Both conserved end residues are part of each CDR3. D genes are given only for firm matches. Clone size is not always given. Where it is, it says once, few, many or a class for expanded clones.

clone size: many
V gene: TRBV20-1
J gene: TRBJ2-3
D gene: TRBD1
CDR3 DNA: TGCAGTGCTAGAGGGATTATTGTACAGGGGCCGGATACGCAGTATTTT
CDR3 protein: CSARGIIVQGPDTQYF

clone size: NA
V gene: TRBV11-3
J gene: TRBJ2-3
D gene: NA
CDR3 DNA: TGTGCCAGCAGCGGGAAGGGGATCAGAGATACGCAGTATTTT
CDR3 protein: CASSGKGIRDTQYF

clone size: many
V gene: TRBV5-1
J gene: TRBJ1-2
D gene: NA
CDR3 DNA: TGCGCCAGCAGCTTGGAACAGGGCTATGGCTACACCTTC
CDR3 protein: CASSLEQGYGYTF

clone size: many
V gene: TRBV7-9
J gene: TRBJ2-3
D gene: NA
CDR3 DNA: TGTGCCAGCAGTCTCCCCTGGCCCATGGATAGTACGCAGTATTTT
CDR3 protein: CASSLPWPMDSTQYF

clone size: NA
V gene: TRBV7-9
J gene: TRBJ1-1
D gene: NA
CDR3 DNA: TGTGCCAGCAGCCCAGGGTGGTACACTGAAGCTTTCTTT
CDR3 protein: CASSPGWYTEAFF

clone size: NA
V gene: TRBV2
J gene: TRBJ2-2
D gene: TRBD1
CDR3 DNA: TGTGCCAGCAGAACAGGGGCCACCGGGGAGCTGTTTTTT
CDR3 protein: CASRTGATGELFF

clone size: few
V gene: TRBV7-9
J gene: TRBJ2-2
D gene: TRBD1
CDR3 DNA: TGTGCCAGCAGCGTAAGGGACAGGGAAAGCCGGGAGCTGTTTTTT
CDR3 protein: CASSVRDRESRELFF

clone size: many
V gene: TRBV28
J gene: TRBJ2-2
D gene: NA
CDR3 DNA: TGTGCCAGCAGTTCCCCCGGGGAGCTGTTTTTT
CDR3 protein: CASSSPGELFF

clone size: NA
V gene: TRBV12-3/TRBV12-4
J gene: TRBJ1-6
D gene: NA
CDR3 DNA: TGTGCCAGCAGTTGGGATAATTCACCCCTCCACTTT
CDR3 protein: CASSWDNSPLHF

clone size: many
V gene: TRBV6-5
J gene: TRBJ1-1
D gene: NA
CDR3 DNA: TGTGCCACCCGCCGAGACACTGAAGCTTTCTTT
CDR3 protein: CATRRDTEAFF

clone size: NA
V gene: TRBV4-3
J gene: TRBJ2-5
D gene: NA
CDR3 DNA: TGCGCCAGCAGCCTTACCCACCAAGAGACCCAGTACTTC
CDR3 protein: CASSLTHQETQYF

clone size: many
V gene: TRBV20-1
J gene: TRBJ2-4
D gene: NA
CDR3 DNA: TGCAGTGCCCCCCCCCAGGGAATCTCTGTTAAAAACATTCAGTACTTC
CDR3 protein: CSAPPQGISVKNIQYF

clone size: few
V gene: TRBV7-3
J gene: TRBJ2-1
D gene: NA
CDR3 DNA: TGTGCCAGCAGCTTAATGGGGGAAGGGCAGTTCTTC
CDR3 protein: CASSLMGEGQFF

clone size: few
V gene: TRBV20-1
J gene: TRBJ2-3
D gene: NA
CDR3 DNA: TGCAGTGCTAAAACTGCGCTAGGACAAGATACGCAGTATTTT
CDR3 protein: CSAKTALGQDTQYF

clone size: NA
V gene: TRBV19
J gene: TRBJ2-1
D gene: TRBD1
CDR3 DNA: TGTGCCAGTAGTACCCCGGGACAGGGGCACCATGAGCAGTTCTTC
CDR3 protein: CASSTPGQGHHEQFF

clone size: many
V gene: TRBV5-1
J gene: TRBJ2-1
D gene: TRBD1
CDR3 DNA: TGCGCCAGCAGCTTGGGGGGACAGGGAGGCAATGAGCAGTTCTTC
CDR3 protein: CASSLGGQGGNEQFF

clone size: many
V gene: TRBV15
J gene: TRBJ2-3
D gene: NA
CDR3 DNA: TGTGCCACCAGCAGAGACTCGAGCACAGATACGCAGTATTTT
CDR3 protein: CATSRDSSTDTQYF

clone size: NA
V gene: TRBV4-3
J gene: TRBJ1-6
D gene: TRBD1
CDR3 DNA: TGCGCCAGCAGCCAACCCCTCAGGGGGCGGAATTCACCCCTCCACTTT
CDR3 protein: CASSQPLRGRNSPLHF

clone size: NA
V gene: TRBV6-6
J gene: TRBJ1-1
D gene: NA
CDR3 DNA: TGTGCCAGCAGTTATGGGACGTCGAACACTGAAGCTTTCTTT
CDR3 protein: CASSYGTSNTEAFF

clone size: NA
V gene: TRBV11-3
J gene: TRBJ2-6
D gene: NA
CDR3 DNA: TGTGCCAGCAGCGTCTCTGGGGCCAACGTCCTGACTTTC
CDR3 protein: CASSVSGANVLTF

clone size: NA
V gene: TRBV5-5
J gene: TRBJ2-6
D gene: TRBD1
CDR3 DNA: TGTGCCAGCAGGGACAGGGGGGCCGGGGCCAACGTCCTGACTTTC
CDR3 protein: CASRDRGAGANVLTF

clone size: NA
V gene: TRBV5-1
J gene: TRBJ2-2
D gene: TRBD1
CDR3 DNA: TGCGCCAGCAGCCCTGGACAGGCTCACACCGGGGAGCTGTTTTTT
CDR3 protein: CASSPGQAHTGELFF

clone size: many
V gene: TRBV19
J gene: TRBJ1-2
D gene: TRBD1
CDR3 DNA: TGTGCCAGCGAGGCGGGACAGGCACTTGGCTACACCTTC
CDR3 protein: CASEAGQALGYTF

clone size: few
V gene: TRBV12-3/TRBV12-4
J gene: TRBJ2-1
D gene: NA
CDR3 DNA: TGTGCCAGCACCAGGGTGTACAATGAGCAGTTCTTC
CDR3 protein: CASTRVYNEQFF

clone size: few
V gene: TRBV24-1
J gene: TRBJ2-2
D gene: NA
CDR3 DNA: TGTGCCACCAGTGCCGACGGCACCGGGGAGCTGTTTTTT
CDR3 protein: CATSADGTGELFF

clone size: many
V gene: TRBV5-1
J gene: TRBJ2-1
D gene: TRBD2
CDR3 DNA: TGCGCCAGCAGCCACAGCGGGGCTTCTGAGCAGTTCTTC
CDR3 protein: CASSHSGASEQFF

clone size: few
V gene: TRBV7-2
J gene: TRBJ1-6
D gene: TRBD1
CDR3 DNA: TGTGCCAGCAGCGCCTACGACAGGGAACCCCTCCACTTT
CDR3 protein: CASSAYDREPLHF

clone size: many
V gene: TRBV5-1
J gene: TRBJ1-6
D gene: NA
CDR3 DNA: TGCGCCAGCAGCGTAAAAGGGGCTTCACCCCTCCACTTT
CDR3 protein: CASSVKGASPLHF

clone size: NA
V gene: TRBV20-1
J gene: TRBJ2-5
D gene: TRBD2
CDR3 DNA: TGCAGTGCTCCCCCCGAGCGGGGGAGTGAGACCCAGTACTTC
CDR3 protein: CSAPPERGSETQYF

clone size: many
V gene: TRBV28
J gene: TRBJ2-6
D gene: TRBD1
CDR3 DNA: TGTGCCAGCAGTGGGGGACAGGGCCCCTCGTATTCGGGGGCCAACGTCCTGACTTTC
CDR3 protein: CASSGGQGPSYSGANVLTF

clone size: few
V gene: TRBV7-2
J gene: TRBJ2-5
D gene: TRBD2
CDR3 DNA: TGTGCCAGCAGCTTCGGTTGGACTAGCGGGGGCCCCCGCAGGGAGACCCAGTACTTC
CDR3 protein: CASSFGWTSGGPRRETQYF

clone size: many
V gene: TRBV7-2
J gene: TRBJ1-1
D gene: NA
CDR3 DNA: TGTGCCAGCAGCCAACAGTCGGGAACTGAAGCTTTCTTT
CDR3 protein: CASSQQSGTEAFF

clone size: many
V gene: TRBV7-9
J gene: TRBJ2-7
D gene: NA
CDR3 DNA: TGTGCCAGCGGTCGGGGGGCCCAGCCTTACGAGCAGTACTTC
CDR3 protein: CASGRGAQPYEQYF

clone size: NA
V gene: TRBV12-3/TRBV12-4
J gene: TRBJ1-1
D gene: NA
CDR3 DNA: TGTGCCAGCAGTTTTCCAGGTCGAGTCACTGAAGCTTTCTTT
CDR3 protein: CASSFPGRVTEAFF

clone size: few
V gene: TRBV20-1
J gene: TRBJ2-3
D gene: NA
CDR3 DNA: TGCAGTGCTAGGAAGGGCGGGGGCCTCACAGATACGCAGTATTTT
CDR3 protein: CSARKGGGLTDTQYF

clone size: few
V gene: TRBV4-3
J gene: TRBJ2-1
D gene: TRBD2
CDR3 DNA: TGCGCCAGCAGCCAAGGCACTAGCGGGGGGGCCGACAATGAGCAGTTCTTC
CDR3 protein: CASSQGTSGGADNEQFF

clone size: many
V gene: TRBV7-9
J gene: TRBJ2-2
D gene: NA
CDR3 DNA: TGTGCCAGCAGGTCCGAGGGCGGGGAGCTGTTTTTT
CDR3 protein: CASRSEGGELFF

clone size: few
V gene: TRBV12-3/TRBV12-4
J gene: TRBJ2-5
D gene: NA
CDR3 DNA: TGTGCCAGCAGTTTAACAGGGAGAGAGACCCAGTACTTC
CDR3 protein: CASSLTGRETQYF

clone size: many
V gene: TRBV14
J gene: TRBJ2-7
D gene: NA
CDR3 DNA: TGTGCCAGCAGCCCTGGACTCCCAGTGAGGGAGCAGTACTTC
CDR3 protein: CASSPGLPVREQYF

clone size: many
V gene: TRBV5-6
J gene: TRBJ2-5
D gene: NA
CDR3 DNA: TGTGCCAGCAGCTTGGAGGGCCGCGGGGCCGATCAAGAGACCCAGTACTTC
CDR3 protein: CASSLEGRGADQETQYF

clone size: many
V gene: TRBV11-2
J gene: TRBJ2-2
D gene: NA
CDR3 DNA: TGTGCCAGCAGCTCCTCCGCGGGGGCTACCACCGGGGAGCTGTTTTTT
CDR3 protein: CASSSSAGATTGELFF

clone size: many
V gene: TRBV12-3/TRBV12-4
J gene: TRBJ1-5
D gene: NA
CDR3 DNA: TGTGCCAGCAGTTTAAAATTGGCCGGCAATCAGCCCCAGCATTTT
CDR3 protein: CASSLKLAGNQPQHF

clone size: many
V gene: TRBV6-5
J gene: TRBJ1-1
D gene: TRBD1
CDR3 DNA: TGTGCCAGCAGTTACCAGGGACAGGCGAACACTGAAGCTTTCTTT
CDR3 protein: CASSYQGQANTEAFF

clone size: few
V gene: TRBV5-4
J gene: TRBJ2-1
D gene: TRBD2
CDR3 DNA: TGTGCCAGCAGCTTGGGGATAGCGGGGGGTGGCAATGAGCAGTTCTTC
CDR3 protein: CASSLGIAGGGNEQFF

clone size: NA
V gene: TRBV5-1
J gene: TRBJ1-4
D gene: NA
CDR3 DNA: TGCGCCAGCAGCCCCGGACGGGGGTCTAATGAAAAACTGTTTTTT
CDR3 protein: CASSPGRGSNEKLFF

clone size: many
V gene: TRBV29-1
J gene: TRBJ1-2
D gene: NA
CDR3 DNA: TGCAGCGTTGCCTCCAGGTTGATCTATGGCTACACCTTC
CDR3 protein: CSVASRLIYGYTF

clone size: few
V gene: TRBV20-1
J gene: TRBJ2-5
D gene: NA
CDR3 DNA: TGCAGTGCTAGAGATCTAGCTCGGGAGACCCAGTACTTC
CDR3 protein: CSARDLARETQYF

clone size: many
V gene: TRBV7-9
J gene: TRBJ1-3
D gene: NA
CDR3 DNA: TGTGCCAGCAGCTTAGGAGGCAGGTCTGGAAACACCATATATTTT
CDR3 protein: CASSLGGRSGNTIYF

clone size: many
V gene: TRBV12-3/TRBV12-4
J gene: TRBJ2-3
D gene: NA
CDR3 DNA: TGTGCCAGCAGCTTGAGGGATACGCAGTATTTT
CDR3 protein: CASSLRDTQYF

clone size: many
V gene: TRBV6-6
J gene: TRBJ2-3
D gene: NA
CDR3 DNA: TGTGCCAGCGGGAGGGGGCCGACAGATACGCAGTATTTT
CDR3 protein: CASGRGPTDTQYF

clone size: many
V gene: TRBV12-3/TRBV12-4
J gene: TRBJ2-3
D gene: NA
CDR3 DNA: TGTGCCAGCTGGGTAAGGGGTGCGGATACGCAGTATTTT
CDR3 protein: CASWVRGADTQYF